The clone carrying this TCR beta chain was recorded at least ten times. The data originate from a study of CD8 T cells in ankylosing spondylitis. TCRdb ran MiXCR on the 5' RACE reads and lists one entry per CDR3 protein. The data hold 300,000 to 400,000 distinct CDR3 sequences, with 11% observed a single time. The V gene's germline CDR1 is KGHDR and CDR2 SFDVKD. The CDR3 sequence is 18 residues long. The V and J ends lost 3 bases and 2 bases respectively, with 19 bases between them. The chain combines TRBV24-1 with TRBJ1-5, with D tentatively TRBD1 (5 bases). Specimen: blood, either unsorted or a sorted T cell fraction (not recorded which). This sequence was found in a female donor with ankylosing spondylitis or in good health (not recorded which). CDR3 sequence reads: CATSDPNAGGQGNQPQHF. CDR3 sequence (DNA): TGTGCCACCAGTGATCCTAATGCTGGTGGACAAGGCAATCAGCCCCAGCATTTT.